Below are 6 T cell receptor beta chains sequenced from a single sample in a study of blood T cell repertoires in COVID-19. Profiling relied on immunoSEQ multiplex PCR, and the TCRdb table lists in-frame clones only, not all of them. The table records roughly 150,000 clones, 80% to 90% of them present only once. Sequenced: peripheral blood. These receptors came from a woman aged 55 to 70 with active COVID-19.

The chain has TRBV28 and TRBJ1-5; TRBD1 matches 9 bases. The length of the CDR3 is 17 residues. Germline loops: CDR1 MDHEN, CDR2 SYDVKM. Trimming took 2 bases from V and 1 from J; bases not matched to a gene: 6. The CDR3 sequence: CASSLRQGVPSNQPQHF. In DNA, the CDR3 is TGTGCCAGCAGTTTACGACAGGGGGTACCAAGCAATCAGCCCCAGCATTTT.

The rearrangement uses TRBV7-6 and TRBJ2-1; a weak D match, TRBD2 (5 bases). Germline values: CDR1 SGHVS, CDR2 FNYEAQ. Trimming pared 4 bases from V and 0 bases from J, leaving 19 bases between. The CDR3 is 18 amino acids. As DNA, the CDR3 is TGTGCCAGCAGCTATTCCGAGCGGCCCAGGAGCTCCTACAATGAGCAGTTCTTC. As protein: CASSYSERPRSSYNEQFF.

To note about this clone: The same CDR3 can be traced to other DNA sequences in this sample. The J gene is TRBJ1-1, the V gene TRBV9; a possible D gene is TRBD1 (5 bases). Trimming removed 1 base at V and 2 bases at J, with 9 bases between. This CDR3 spans 14 amino acids. CDR1 SGDLS and CDR2 YYNGEE come from the germline V gene. DNA for the CDR3: TGTGCCAGCAGCGTATCTGGACAAAACACTGAAGCTTTCTTT. Its protein product is CASSVSGQNTEAFF.

The chain uses TRBV3-1 (or the pseudogene TRBV3-2) and TRBJ1-5, with D tentatively TRBD1 (5 bases). Per germline, CDR1 LGHDT and CDR2 YNNKEL (reference sequence). The CDR3 is made up of 14 amino acids. V shed 2 bases and J shed 2 bases, with 7 bases lying between them. CDR3 sequence: CASSQMTGNQPQHF. The CDR3 nucleotides are TGTGCCAGCAGCCAAATGACAGGCAATCAGCCCCAGCATTTT.

Comment on this clone: At one end, the junction sequence differs from germline, possibly due to a read error. The rearrangement links TRBV20-1 to TRBJ1-2; TRBD1 matches at 7 bases. There are 11 residues in the CDR3. Germline CDR1 and CDR2: DFQATT and SNEGSKA (reference sequence). The CDR3 spells CSARGGRRQGF. CDR3 nucleotides: TGCAGTGCTAGAGGGGGGAGGAGACAGGGCTTC.

The chain carries TRBV28 and TRBJ1-5, with TRBD1 as a possible D gene (6 bases). The V end was cut by 10 bases, the J end by 5 bases, with 24 bases between. CDR1 is MDHEN and CDR2 is SYDVKM in the germline V gene. There are 16 residues in the CDR3. The CDR3 protein is CATKLPGVHRDQPQHF. CDR3 nucleotides: TGTGCCACCAAGCTTCCAGGGGTTCATAGGGATCAGCCCCAGCATTTT.